This passage covers 31 T cell receptor beta chains from one sample sequenced in a study of blood T cell repertoires in COVID-19. Libraries were prepared by immunoSEQ multiplex PCR; TCRdb keeps only in-frame clonotypes and omits some of them. The sample contains 280,000 or so clones, nearly 90% of which appear only once. The sequenced sample was PBMCs or T cells enriched from blood (not recorded which). Every receptor here comes from a woman aged 18-35 years with acute COVID-19.

The rearrangement uses TRBV5-1 and TRBJ2-7; TRBD2 might be the D (5 bases). The V end lost 2 bases, the J end lost 4 bases, and 16 bases lay between the germline ends. Germline lookup yields CDR1 SGHRS and CDR2 YFSETQ. The CDR3 has 15 amino acids. In DNA form, the CDR3 reads TGCGCCAGCAGCTTTGGGCTAGTTCCGGGGTACGAGCAGTACTTC. Translation gives CASSFGLVPGYEQYF. The full variable domain, rest sourced from reference TRBV5-1 and TRBJ2-7, is KAGVTQTPRYLIKTRGQQVTLSCSPISGHRSVSWYQQTPGQGLQFLFEYFSETQRNKGNFPGRFSGRQFSNSRSEMNVSTLELGDSALYLCASSFGLVPGYEQYFGPGTRLTVT.

The CDR3 reads CASSYTGGTEKLFF. The CDR3 DNA follows: TGTGCCAGCAGTTACACCGGAGGGACTGAAAAACTGTTTTTT. This rearrangement joins TRBV6-5 to TRBJ1-4; TRBD1 might be the D (5 bases). The CDR3 extends over 14 amino acids. Trimming took 2 bases from V and 7 from J, leaving 11 bases between them. CDR1 MNHEY and CDR2 SVGAGI come from the germline V gene.

The chain is built from TRBV7-8 and TRBJ1-5; possibly TRBD1 for D (5 bases). The CDR3 runs to 15 residues. Trimming cost V 1 base and J 3 bases, with 10 bases left between them. Germline V CDR1 and CDR2: SGHVS, FQNEAQ. CDR3 DNA sequence: TGTGCCAGCAGCTTAGTCGCAGGGAACAATCAGCCCCAGCATTTT. This gives the protein CASSLVAGNNQPQHF.

This clone was detected once. This chain uses TRBV18 with TRBJ1-4; 7 bases fit TRBD1. The CDR3 loop spans 17 amino acids. With V trimmed by 1 base and J by 4 bases, 9 bases remained unmatched. The germline V gene encodes CDR1 KGHSH and CDR2 LQKENI. The CDR3 DNA follows: TGTGCCAGCTCACCACTTTTCCGCCGGGACAGTAATGAAAAACTGTTTTTT. Translating it yields CASSPLFRRDSNEKLFF.

V gene TRBV9 combines with J gene TRBJ2-2; D unclear. V was trimmed by 6 bases and J by 1 base, leaving 7 bases between them. The CDR3 has 13 amino acids. Germline-derived CDR1 and CDR2 are SGDLS and YYNGEE. The chain's CDR3 is CASNSRNTGELFF. CDR3 in DNA: TGTGCCAGCAATTCGAGGAACACCGGGGAGCTGTTTTTT. The complete variable domain, with remaining parts taken from reference TRBV9 and TRBJ2-2, reads DSGVTQTPKHLITATGQRVTLRCSPRSGDLSVYWYQQSLDQGLQFLIQYYNGEERAKGNILERFSAQQFPDLHSELNLSSLELGDSALYFCASNSRNTGELFFGEGSRLTVL.

This clone was detected only a few times. The same CDR3 arises from other DNA sequences in this sample as well. The chain employs TRBV4-3 and TRBJ2-1; the match to TRBD2 covers 8 bases. The V gene's germline CDR1 is LGHNA and CDR2 YSLEER. The ends lost 1 base at V and 2 bases at J; junction bases unmatched: 1. The CDR3 runs 15 residues. The CDR3 DNA is TGCGCCAGCAGCCAAGGTAGCGGGACCTACAATGAGCAGTTCTTC. Translation gives CASSQGSGTYNEQFF.

The chain joins TRBV5-4 to TRBJ2-3; D call uncertain. This CDR3 has 14 residues. Trimming left V 0 bases short and J 2 bases short, with 7 bases between. Germline CDR1 and CDR2: SGHNT and YYREEE (reference sequence). CDR3 nucleotides: TGTGCCAGCAGCTTGGGAGGAAACACAGATACGCAGTATTTT. Protein product: CASSLGGNTDTQYF.

This clone has only a few counts. The rearrangement links TRBV6-5 to TRBJ2-5; possibly TRBD2 for D (5 bases). This CDR3 spans 12 amino acids. Germline V CDR1 and CDR2: MNHEY, SVGAGI. Trimming shortened V by 6 bases and J by 4 bases, and 9 bases separated the two germline ends. The CDR3 reads CASSGAGETQYF. The CDR3 DNA is TGTGCCAGCAGCGGCGCGGGAGAGACCCAGTACTTC.

The V gene is TRBV6-4, the J gene TRBJ2-3; D not resolved. The CDR3 length is 13 residues. V lost 3 bases and J 0 bases, leaving 4 bases between the germline ends. The germline gives CDR1 MRHNA, CDR2 SNTAGT. DNA of the CDR3: TGTGCCAGCAGTGATAGAAGCACAGATACGCAGTATTTT. The encoded protein is CASSDRSTDTQYF.

This chain links TRBV7-9 with TRBJ2-3; 9 bases agree with TRBD1. CDR1 is SEHNR and CDR2 is FQNEAQ in the germline V gene (reference sequence). The CDR3 consists of 15 residues. V lost 3 bases to trimming and J lost 5 bases; unmatched junction nucleotides: 6. The CDR3 is CASSFYRGLEDTQYF. CDR3 nucleotides: TGTGCCAGCAGCTTTTACAGGGGGCTCGAAGATACGCAGTATTTT.

The J gene is TRBJ2-1, the V gene TRBV14; TRBD2 matches at 14 bases. Germline V gene sequence: CDR1 SGHDN, CDR2 FVKESK. The CDR3 has 17 residues. Unmatched junction bases numbered 9, after V lost 3 bases and J lost 8 bases. The CDR3 coding sequence is TGTGCCAGCAGCCATAGGCAGGGACTAGCGGGAGCCTATGAGCAGTTCTTC. Its translation is CASSHRQGLAGAYEQFF.

The V and J genes are TRBV12-3 or TRBV12-4 and TRBJ2-1; 7 bases line up with TRBD2. V was pared by 5 bases and J by 9 bases, with 7 bases of the junction left unmatched. The CDR3 runs to 13 residues. The CDR3 spells CASSIRDYGEQFF. The CDR3 nucleotides read TGTGCCAGCAGTATCCGGGACTATGGTGAGCAGTTCTTC.

J is TRBJ2-7 and V is TRBV6-2 or TRBV6-3; possibly TRBD2 for D (5 bases). The CDR3 loop spans 18 amino acids. V was cut by 5 bases and J by 1 base, with 24 bases left in between. Looked up from germline, CDR1 is MNHEY and CDR2 is SVGEGT. As DNA, the CDR3 is TGTGCCAGCAGTACCACCGGGAATATTAAAAAGGGTTCCTACGAGCAGTACTTC. It encodes CASSTTGNIKKGSYEQYF.

This clone came up once. V usage is TRBV7-9 and J usage is TRBJ2-1; weak D call: TRBD1 (6 bases). V lost 7 bases to trimming and J lost 3 bases, with 19 bases between them. CDR1 and CDR2 from the germline V gene are SEHNR and FQNEAQ (reference sequence). The CDR3 contains 16 residues. CDR3 sequence reads: CASNKKTQGRYNEQFF. CDR3 nucleotide sequence: TGTGCCAGCAACAAAAAGACTCAGGGGCGCTACAATGAGCAGTTCTTC.

This chain links TRBV7-9 with TRBJ2-1; 7 bases line up with TRBD2. V gave up 0 bases and J gave up 7 bases; unmatched junction bases: 6. In germline, CDR1 is SEHNR, CDR2 FQNEAQ (reference sequence). The CDR3 sequence is 15 residues long. As DNA, the CDR3 is TGTGCCAGCAGCTTAGCGGGAGGGGAACAGAATGAGCAGTTCTTC. As protein: CASSLAGGEQNEQFF.

The chain links TRBV7-2 to TRBJ2-7; the D gene is possibly TRBD1 (6 bases). CDR3 length: 14 amino acids. Trimming took off 1 base at V and 5 bases at J, with 12 bases between the two ends. CDR1 and CDR2 (germline): SGHTA, FQGNSA. CDR3 in DNA: TGTGCCAGCAGCTTAGTCAGGGGCTGGGACGAGCAGTACTTC. It translates to CASSLVRGWDEQYF.

This clone showed up just a few times. The chain couples TRBV5-4 to TRBJ1-1; tentatively, D is TRBD1 (6 bases). Germline V gene lookup returns CDR1 SGHNT and CDR2 YYREEE (reference sequence). The CDR3 is 17 residues long. The ends were cut back, 1 base at V and 1 base at J, with 17 bases in the middle. CDR3: CASSLQAQRGKNTEAFF. CDR3 sequence (DNA): TGTGCCAGCAGCTTGCAGGCACAAAGGGGGAAGAACACTGAAGCTTTCTTT.

The genes are TRBV2 and TRBJ1-5; D remains unclear. Trimming removed 1 base from V and 6 bases from J, with 10 bases in between. CDR3 size: 14 residues. Per germline, CDR1 SNHLY and CDR2 FYNNEI. CDR3 nucleotides: TGTGCCAGCAGTGAAGACAGATGGGCTCAGCCCCAGCATTTT. Protein product: CASSEDRWAQPQHF.

The chain recombines TRBV19 with TRBJ1-3, with 8 bases aligning to TRBD1. V was pared by 5 bases and J by 4 bases, with 13 bases of the junction left unmatched. CDR3 length: 17 residues. Looked up from germline, CDR1 is LNHDA and CDR2 is SQIVND (reference sequence). CDR3 sequence reads: CASSYEKTGARGNTIYF. CDR3 coding DNA: TGTGCCAGTAGTTACGAAAAGACAGGGGCGCGCGGAAACACCATATATTTT.

V gene TRBV29-1 combines with J gene TRBJ2-1, with D possibly matching TRBD2 (6 bases). V dropped 2 bases and J dropped 5 bases, with 10 bases sitting between them. Germline V lookup: CDR1 SQVTM, CDR2 ANQGSEA. The length of the CDR3 is 13 residues. The CDR3 DNA reads TGCAGCGTTGAAACGGGGGACCACAATGAGCAGTTCTTC. Residues: CSVETGDHNEQFF.

The chain employs TRBV12-3 or TRBV12-4 and TRBJ1-6; D unclear. V was clipped by 5 bases and J by 7 bases, with 9 bases between them. The CDR3 runs to 13 residues. CDR3 amino acids: CASSTEGNSPLHF. The CDR3 nucleotides are TGTGCCAGCAGTACTGAGGGCAATTCACCCCTCCACTTT.

CDR3 bases: TGTGCCAGCAGCTTAGCCACAGGGGGCGCCGGCTATGGCTACACCTTC. This translates into CASSLATGGAGYGYTF. The chain links TRBV7-9 to TRBJ1-2, with 9 bases lining up with TRBD1. The CDR3 covers 16 residues. V shed 0 bases, J shed 4 bases, and the junction held 6 bases outside the gene matches. CDR1 SEHNR and CDR2 FQNEAQ come from the germline V gene (reference sequence).

J is TRBJ2-1 and V is TRBV19; 13 bases are a match to TRBD2. J lost 6 bases, V lost 4 bases, and 15 bases had no gene match. The germline CDR1 and CDR2 sequences are LNHDA and SQIVND (reference sequence). The CDR3 loop spans 19 amino acids. CDR3 residues: CASSTLLAGGPVGFNEQFF. For the CDR3, the DNA is TGTGCCAGTAGTACCCTACTAGCGGGAGGGCCTGTGGGTTTCAATGAGCAGTTCTTC.

The V call is TRBV6-5, the J call TRBJ2-7, with TRBD1 matching over 9 bases. Germline values: CDR1 MNHEY, CDR2 SVGAGI. CDR3 length equals 15 residues. Trimming took 6 bases from V and 2 from J; bases not matched to a gene: 8. The CDR3 here is CASSHAGTGTYEQYF. CDR3 bases: TGTGCCAGCAGCCACGCCGGGACAGGGACCTACGAGCAGTACTTC.

The V gene is TRBV5-1, the J gene TRBJ1-1; D might be TRBD1 (5 bases). The germline V and J ends were trimmed by 1 base and 5 bases, with 9 bases remaining between them. Germline-derived CDR1 and CDR2 are SGHRS and YFSETQ. This CDR3 has 13 amino acids. CDR3 loop: CASSLKGRTEAFF. The CDR3 bases are TGCGCCAGCAGCTTGAAGGGGCGAACTGAAGCTTTCTTT.

The rearrangement joins TRBV30 to TRBJ2-2; D might be TRBD2 (5 bases). The CDR3 is 14 residues long. Germline loops: CDR1 GTSNPN, CDR2 SVGIG (reference sequence). Trimming removed 0 bases from V and 4 bases from J, with 9 bases in between. CDR3: CAWSVRRPTGELFF. CDR3 nucleotides: TGTGCCTGGAGTGTGAGGAGGCCCACCGGGGAGCTGTTTTTT.

The V and J genes are TRBV11-2 and TRBJ2-5; 10 bases are shared with TRBD2. Germline V CDR1 and CDR2: SGHAT, FQNNGV. CDR3 size: 14 residues. V trimming: 5 bases; J trimming: 2 bases; junction bases outside the gene matches: 2. Here the CDR3 reads CASSKLAGQETQYF. CDR3 nucleotide sequence: TGTGCCAGCAGCAAACTAGCGGGGCAAGAGACCCAGTACTTC.

This sequence joins TRBV10-3 and TRBJ2-3; a possible D gene is TRBD1 (6 bases). Trimming removed 6 bases at V and 3 bases at J, with 19 bases between. CDR3 size: 16 residues. Germline-derived CDR1 and CDR2 are ENHRY and SYGVKD. The CDR3 DNA reads TGTGCCATCAGCACCCAGGGGAAAGGGGTGACAGATACGCAGTATTTT. It is translated as CAISTQGKGVTDTQYF.

Of note for this clone: A read error may produce the germline difference seen at one junction end. V usage is TRBV20-1 and J usage is TRBJ2-7; TRBD1 or TRBD2 may be the D gene (5 bases each). CDR3 length equals 15 residues. The germline CDR1 and CDR2 sequences are DFQATT and SNEGSKA (reference sequence). The CDR3 DNA reads as TGCAGTGCTAGTGGGGCCGCCCCGGGAAGGTTTGCGCAGGACTTC. This translates into CSASGAAPGRFAQDF.

This chain connects TRBV15 to TRBJ1-1; no clear D. The germline CDR1 and CDR2 sequences are LNHNV and YYDKDF (reference sequence). V was shortened by 2 bases and J by 3 bases, with 16 bases between the two germline ends. The CDR3 sequence is 16 residues long. The CDR3 sequence: CATSRTNRGWYTEAFF. In DNA form, the CDR3 reads TGTGCCACCAGCAGAACTAACCGAGGGTGGTACACTGAAGCTTTCTTT.

The rearrangement uses TRBV15 and TRBJ2-1; TRBD2 matches 10 bases. V lost 0 bases and J lost 6; bases outside the gene matches: 5. The CDR3 is 16 residues long. Germline loops: CDR1 LNHNV, CDR2 YYDKDF (reference sequence). Here the CDR3 DNA reads TGTGCCACCAGCAGAGATAAGAGCGGGAGGGCCAATGAGCAGTTCTTC. Translating it yields CATSRDKSGRANEQFF.